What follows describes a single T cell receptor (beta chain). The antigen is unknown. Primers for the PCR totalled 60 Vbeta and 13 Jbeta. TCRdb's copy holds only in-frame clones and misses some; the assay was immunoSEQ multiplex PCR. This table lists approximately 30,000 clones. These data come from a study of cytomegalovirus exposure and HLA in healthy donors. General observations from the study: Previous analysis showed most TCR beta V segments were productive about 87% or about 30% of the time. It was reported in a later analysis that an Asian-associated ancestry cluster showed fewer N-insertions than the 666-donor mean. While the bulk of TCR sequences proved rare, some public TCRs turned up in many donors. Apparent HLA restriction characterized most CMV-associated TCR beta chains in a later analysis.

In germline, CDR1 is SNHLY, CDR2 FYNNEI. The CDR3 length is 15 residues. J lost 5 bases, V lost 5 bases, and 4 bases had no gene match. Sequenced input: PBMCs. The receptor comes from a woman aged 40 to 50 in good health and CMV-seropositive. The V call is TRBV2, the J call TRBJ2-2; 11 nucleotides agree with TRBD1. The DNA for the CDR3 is TGTGCCAGCAGTCAGGACAGGGGGCTGACCGGGGAGCTGTTTTTT. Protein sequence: CASSQDRGLTGELFF. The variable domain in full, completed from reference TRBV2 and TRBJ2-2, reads EPEVTQTPSHQVTQMGQEVILRCVPISNHLYFYWYRQILGQKVEFLVSFYNNEISEKSEIFDDQFSVERPDGSNFTLKIRSTKLEDSAMYFCASSQDRGLTGELFFGEGSRLTVL.